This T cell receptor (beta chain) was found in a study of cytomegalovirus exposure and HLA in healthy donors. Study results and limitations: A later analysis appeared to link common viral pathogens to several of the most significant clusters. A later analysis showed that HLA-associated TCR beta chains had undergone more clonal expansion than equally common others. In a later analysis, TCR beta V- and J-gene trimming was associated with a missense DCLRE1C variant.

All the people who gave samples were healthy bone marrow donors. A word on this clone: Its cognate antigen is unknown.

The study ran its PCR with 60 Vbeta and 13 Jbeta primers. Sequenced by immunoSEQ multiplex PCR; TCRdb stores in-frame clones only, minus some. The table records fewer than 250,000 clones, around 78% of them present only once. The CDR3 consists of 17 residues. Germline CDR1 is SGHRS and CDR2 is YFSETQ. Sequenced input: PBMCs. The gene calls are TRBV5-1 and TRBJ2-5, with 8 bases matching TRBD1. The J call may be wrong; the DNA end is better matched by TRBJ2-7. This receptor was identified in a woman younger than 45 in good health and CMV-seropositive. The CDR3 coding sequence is TGCGCCAGCAGCTCGGAGCCACAGGGGGTTTTTGGGTACGAGCAGTACTTC. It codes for CASSSEPQGVFGYEQYF.